One sample yielded the 5 T cell receptor beta chains listed below, sequenced in a study of blood T cell repertoires in COVID-19. Assay used: immunoSEQ multiplex PCR; TCRdb lists only in-frame clones, some missing. The profile shows about 93,000 clones, more than 65% of them singletons. The specimen was peripheral blood. These receptors were obtained from a human donor in a cohort sampled during active COVID-19.

This clone was counted only a few times. The V call is TRBV3-1 (or the pseudogene TRBV3-2), the J call TRBJ1-1; a weak D match, TRBD1 (5 bases). Trimming removed 5 bases from V and 6 bases from J, with 22 bases in between. CDR3 length: 16 residues. Germline V gene data show CDR1 as LGHDT and CDR2 as YNNKEL (reference sequence). CDR3 sequence reads: CASSISYGGGMAEAFF. In DNA, the CDR3 is TGTGCCAGCAGCATTTCCTATGGGGGAGGAATGGCTGAAGCTTTCTTT.

The gene calls are TRBV23-1 and TRBJ2-7; D is undetermined. TRBV23-1 is given ORF status, its function remaining uncertain. Trimming stripped 0 bases from V and 1 base from J, with 10 bases between. The CDR3 covers 15 residues. The DNA for the CDR3 is TGCGCCAGCAGTCAATCTGCAGATAAATCCTACGAGCAGTACTTC. Translated: CASSQSADKSYEQYF.

This clone was seen only a few times. J is TRBJ1-1 and V is TRBV6-5; D might be TRBD1 (5 bases). Trimming shortened V by 6 bases and J by 7 bases, and 18 bases separated the two germline ends. CDR3 length equals 14 residues. Germline CDR1 is MNHEY and CDR2 is SVGAGI. The CDR3 coding sequence is TGTGCCAGCAGCCCGGGGGACGTAATCGGTGAAGCTTTCTTT. It specifies CASSPGDVIGEAFF.

This chain connects TRBV5-4 to TRBJ1-2; 9 bases are shared with TRBD1. This CDR3 is built from 15 residues. Germline V gene sequence: CDR1 SGHNT, CDR2 YYREEE (reference sequence). V lost 2 bases to trimming and J lost 4 bases; unmatched junction nucleotides: 6. Written as DNA, the CDR3 is TGTGCCAGCAGCTTACCGGGACAGGGCCTCTATGGCTACACCTTC. Amino acid sequence: CASSLPGQGLYGYTF. Full variable domain (outside the CDR3, taken from reference TRBV5-4 and TRBJ1-2): ETGVTQSPTHLIKTRGQQVTLRCSSQSGHNTVSWYQQALGQGPQFIFQYYREEENGRGNFPPRFSGLQFPNYSSELNVNALELDDSALYLCASSLPGQGLYGYTFGSGTRLTVV.

The chain has TRBV6-5 and TRBJ2-2; D remains ambiguous. The CDR3 totals 14 residues. Per germline, CDR1 MNHEY and CDR2 SVGAGI. V lost 6 bases, J lost 5 bases, and 13 bases lay in between. CDR3 DNA sequence: TGTGCCAGCAGCGTACAGAAAGAGACCGGGGAGCTGTTTTTT. This gives the protein CASSVQKETGELFF.